This T cell receptor beta chain stems from a study of blood T cell repertoires in COVID-19. Looking at the study overall: Researchers got acute and convalescent COVID-19 samples from the United States, Italy and Spain. The analysed material was cDNA or gDNA that came from T cells, B-cell-depleted T cells, or PBMCs.

The length of the CDR3 is 15 residues. The V end lost 0 bases, the J end lost 6 bases, and 14 bases lay between the germline ends. Germline loops: CDR1 MNHNS, CDR2 SASEGT. This clone was seen at least ten times. Original processing methods: Amplifying reference gene primers gave estimates of nucleated cell counts. This table comes from immunoSEQ multiplex PCR, and its TCRdb copy is limited to in-frame clones, with some not included. V and J calls and clone size follow that table, whereas D and trimming were derived from the DNA. The sample consists of 150,000 to 200,000 clones, roughly four fifths of them appearing once.

The chain employs TRBV6-1 and TRBJ1-2, with D possibly TRBD1 on 6 matching bases. This receptor was identified in a woman aged 40 to 55 with acute or convalescent COVID-19. Specimen: peripheral blood. The CDR3 loop is CASSEAARGKDGYTF. In DNA, the CDR3 is TGTGCCAGCAGTGAAGCGGCCAGGGGCAAGGATGGCTACACCTTC.